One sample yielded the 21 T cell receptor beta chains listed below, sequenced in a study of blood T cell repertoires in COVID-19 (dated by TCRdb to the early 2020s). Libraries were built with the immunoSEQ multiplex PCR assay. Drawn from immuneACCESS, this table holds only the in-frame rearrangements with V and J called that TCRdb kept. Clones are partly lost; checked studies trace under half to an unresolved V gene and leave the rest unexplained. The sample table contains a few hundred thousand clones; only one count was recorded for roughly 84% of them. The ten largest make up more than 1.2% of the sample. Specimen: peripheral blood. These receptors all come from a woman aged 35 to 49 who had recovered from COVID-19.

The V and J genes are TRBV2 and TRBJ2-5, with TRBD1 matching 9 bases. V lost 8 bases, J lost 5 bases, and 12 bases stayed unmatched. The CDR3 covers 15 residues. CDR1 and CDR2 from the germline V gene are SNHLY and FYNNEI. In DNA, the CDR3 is TGTGCCAGCCAGACCGGGACAGGGATTGGGGAGACCCAGTACTTC. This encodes CASQTGTGIGETQYF.

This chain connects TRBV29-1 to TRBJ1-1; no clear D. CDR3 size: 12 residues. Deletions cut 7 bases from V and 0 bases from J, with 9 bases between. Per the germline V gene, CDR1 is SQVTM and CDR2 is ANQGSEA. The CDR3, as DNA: TGCAGCGGAACACGGGTGAACACTGAAGCTTTCTTT. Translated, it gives CSGTRVNTEAFF.

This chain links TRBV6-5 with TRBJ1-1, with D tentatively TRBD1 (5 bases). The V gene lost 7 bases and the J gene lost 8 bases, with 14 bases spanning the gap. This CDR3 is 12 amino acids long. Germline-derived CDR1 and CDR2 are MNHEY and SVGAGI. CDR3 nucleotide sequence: TGTGCCAGCAACCCACTCGGACACGAAGCTTTCTTT. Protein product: CASNPLGHEAFF.

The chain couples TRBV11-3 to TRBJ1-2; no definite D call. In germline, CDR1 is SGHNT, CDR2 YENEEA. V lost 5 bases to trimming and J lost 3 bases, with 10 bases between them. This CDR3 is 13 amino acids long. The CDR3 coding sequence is TGTGCCAGCAGCCGAACAGAAGACTATGGCTACACCTTC. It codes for CASSRTEDYGYTF.

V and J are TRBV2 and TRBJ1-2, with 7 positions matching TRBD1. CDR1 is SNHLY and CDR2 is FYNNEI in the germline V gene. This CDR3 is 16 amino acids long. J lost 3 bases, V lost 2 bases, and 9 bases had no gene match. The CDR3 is CASSESGSGTDYGYTF. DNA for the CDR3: TGTGCCAGCAGTGAATCTGGCTCCGGGACAGACTATGGCTACACCTTC.

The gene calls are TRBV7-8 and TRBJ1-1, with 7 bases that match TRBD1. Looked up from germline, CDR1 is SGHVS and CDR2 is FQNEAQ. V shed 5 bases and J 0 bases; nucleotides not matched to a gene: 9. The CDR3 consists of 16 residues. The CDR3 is CASSLRTRGMNTEAFF. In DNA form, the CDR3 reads TGTGCCAGCAGCCTCAGAACCAGGGGGATGAACACTGAAGCTTTCTTT.

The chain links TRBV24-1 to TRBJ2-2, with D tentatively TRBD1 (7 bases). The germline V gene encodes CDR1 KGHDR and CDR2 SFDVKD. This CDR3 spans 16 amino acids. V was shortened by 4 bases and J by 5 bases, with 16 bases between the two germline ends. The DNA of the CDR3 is TGTGCCACCAGTGACACAACCGCGGGACAGACCGGGGAGCTGTTTTTT. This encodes CATSDTTAGQTGELFF.

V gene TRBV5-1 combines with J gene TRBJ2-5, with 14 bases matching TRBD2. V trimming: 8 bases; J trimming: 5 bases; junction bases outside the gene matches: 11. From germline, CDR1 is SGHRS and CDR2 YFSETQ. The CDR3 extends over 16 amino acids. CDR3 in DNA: TGCGCCAGTAGACTAGCGGGGGGGATTTCTCCGGAGACCCAGTACTTC. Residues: CASRLAGGISPETQYF. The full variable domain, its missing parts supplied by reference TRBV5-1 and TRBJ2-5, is KAGVTQTPRYLIKTRGQQVTLSCSPISGHRSVSWYQQTPGQGLQFLFEYFSETQRNKGNFPGRFSGRQFSNSRSEMNVSTLELGDSALYLCASRLAGGISPETQYFGPGTRLLVL.

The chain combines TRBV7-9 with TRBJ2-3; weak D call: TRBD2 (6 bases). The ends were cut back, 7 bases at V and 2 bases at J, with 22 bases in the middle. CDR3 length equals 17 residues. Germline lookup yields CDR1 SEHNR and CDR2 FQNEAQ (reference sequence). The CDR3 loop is CASMRGGLAGPTDTQYF. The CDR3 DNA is TGTGCCAGCATGAGGGGAGGTCTAGCCGGGCCCACAGATACGCAGTATTTT.

The CDR3 DNA sequence: TGTGCCAGCAGCTGGGACCCAGCGGGTTCACCCCTCCACTTT. Its protein is CASSWDPAGSPLHF. The chain combines TRBV5-4 with TRBJ1-6, with D maybe TRBD1 (5 bases). V was clipped by 3 bases and J by 9 bases, with 13 bases between them. CDR3 length: 14 amino acids. Germline loops: CDR1 SGHNT, CDR2 YYREEE (reference sequence).

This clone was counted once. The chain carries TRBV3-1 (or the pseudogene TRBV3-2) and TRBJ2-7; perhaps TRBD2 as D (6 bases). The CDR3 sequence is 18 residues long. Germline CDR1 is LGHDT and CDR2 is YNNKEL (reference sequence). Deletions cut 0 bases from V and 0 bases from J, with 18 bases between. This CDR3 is CASSQDPGTGRSSYEQYF. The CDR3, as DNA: TGTGCCAGCAGCCAAGATCCGGGGACTGGGAGGAGCTCCTACGAGCAGTACTTC.

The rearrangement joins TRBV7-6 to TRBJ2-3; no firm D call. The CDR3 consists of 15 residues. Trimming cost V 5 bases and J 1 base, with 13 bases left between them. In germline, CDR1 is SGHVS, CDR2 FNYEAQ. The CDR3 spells CASSALRWGTDTQYF. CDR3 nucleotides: TGTGCCAGCAGCGCACTGCGGTGGGGCACAGATACGCAGTATTTT.

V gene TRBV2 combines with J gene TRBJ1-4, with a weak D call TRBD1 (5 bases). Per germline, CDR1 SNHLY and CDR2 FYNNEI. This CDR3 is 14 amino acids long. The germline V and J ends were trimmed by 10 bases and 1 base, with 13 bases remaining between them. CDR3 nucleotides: TGTGCCATCGACCGGGGGAAAACTAATGAAAAACTGTTTTTT. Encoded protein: CAIDRGKTNEKLFF.

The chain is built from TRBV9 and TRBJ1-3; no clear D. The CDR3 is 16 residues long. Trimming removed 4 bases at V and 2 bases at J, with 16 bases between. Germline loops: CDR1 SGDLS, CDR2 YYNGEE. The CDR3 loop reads CASSPEAAVAGNTIYF. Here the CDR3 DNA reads TGTGCCAGCAGCCCAGAGGCAGCCGTAGCTGGAAACACCATATATTTT.

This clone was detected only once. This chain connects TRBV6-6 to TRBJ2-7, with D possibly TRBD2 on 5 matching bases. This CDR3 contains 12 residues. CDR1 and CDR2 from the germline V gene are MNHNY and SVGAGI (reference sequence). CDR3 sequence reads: CAAAPGFGEQYF. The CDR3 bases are TGTGCTGCCGCCCCGGGGTTCGGGGAGCAGTACTTC.

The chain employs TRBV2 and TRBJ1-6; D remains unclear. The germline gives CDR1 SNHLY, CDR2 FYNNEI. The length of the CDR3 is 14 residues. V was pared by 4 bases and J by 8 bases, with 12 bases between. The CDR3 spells CASSVESIDSPLHF. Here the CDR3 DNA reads TGTGCCAGCAGTGTAGAGAGTATTGATTCACCCCTCCACTTT.

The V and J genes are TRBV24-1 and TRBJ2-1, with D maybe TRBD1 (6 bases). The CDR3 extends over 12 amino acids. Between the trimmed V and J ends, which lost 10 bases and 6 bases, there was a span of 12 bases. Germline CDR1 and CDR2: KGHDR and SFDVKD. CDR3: CATAQGANEQFF. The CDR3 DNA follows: TGTGCCACTGCACAGGGTGCCAATGAGCAGTTCTTC.

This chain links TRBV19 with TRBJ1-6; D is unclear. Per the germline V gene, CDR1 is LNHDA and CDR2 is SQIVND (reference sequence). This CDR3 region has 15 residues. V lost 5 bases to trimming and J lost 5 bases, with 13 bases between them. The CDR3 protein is CASSDLSGDNSPLHF. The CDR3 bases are TGTGCCAGTAGTGACCTCTCCGGGGATAATTCACCCCTCCACTTT.

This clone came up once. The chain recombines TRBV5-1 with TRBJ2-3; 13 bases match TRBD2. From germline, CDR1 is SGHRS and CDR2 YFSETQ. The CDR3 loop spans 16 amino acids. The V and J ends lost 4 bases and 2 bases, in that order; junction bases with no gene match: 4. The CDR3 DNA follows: TGCGCCAGCAGCATGGGACTAGCGGGGTCCACAGATACGCAGTATTTT. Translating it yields CASSMGLAGSTDTQYF.

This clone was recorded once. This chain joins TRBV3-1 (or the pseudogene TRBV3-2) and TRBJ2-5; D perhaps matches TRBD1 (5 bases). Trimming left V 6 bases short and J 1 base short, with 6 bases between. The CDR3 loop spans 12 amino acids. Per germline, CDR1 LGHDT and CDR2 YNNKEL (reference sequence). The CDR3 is CASRQGQETQYF. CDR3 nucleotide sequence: TGTGCCAGCAGGCAGGGCCAAGAGACCCAGTACTTC.

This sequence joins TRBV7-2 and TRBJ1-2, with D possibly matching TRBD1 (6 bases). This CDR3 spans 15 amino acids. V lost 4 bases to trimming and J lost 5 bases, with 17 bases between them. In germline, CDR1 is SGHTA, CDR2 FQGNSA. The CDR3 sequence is CASSSSSTGLYGYTF. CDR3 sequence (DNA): TGTGCCAGCAGCTCTAGCTCGACAGGTCTATATGGCTACACCTTC.